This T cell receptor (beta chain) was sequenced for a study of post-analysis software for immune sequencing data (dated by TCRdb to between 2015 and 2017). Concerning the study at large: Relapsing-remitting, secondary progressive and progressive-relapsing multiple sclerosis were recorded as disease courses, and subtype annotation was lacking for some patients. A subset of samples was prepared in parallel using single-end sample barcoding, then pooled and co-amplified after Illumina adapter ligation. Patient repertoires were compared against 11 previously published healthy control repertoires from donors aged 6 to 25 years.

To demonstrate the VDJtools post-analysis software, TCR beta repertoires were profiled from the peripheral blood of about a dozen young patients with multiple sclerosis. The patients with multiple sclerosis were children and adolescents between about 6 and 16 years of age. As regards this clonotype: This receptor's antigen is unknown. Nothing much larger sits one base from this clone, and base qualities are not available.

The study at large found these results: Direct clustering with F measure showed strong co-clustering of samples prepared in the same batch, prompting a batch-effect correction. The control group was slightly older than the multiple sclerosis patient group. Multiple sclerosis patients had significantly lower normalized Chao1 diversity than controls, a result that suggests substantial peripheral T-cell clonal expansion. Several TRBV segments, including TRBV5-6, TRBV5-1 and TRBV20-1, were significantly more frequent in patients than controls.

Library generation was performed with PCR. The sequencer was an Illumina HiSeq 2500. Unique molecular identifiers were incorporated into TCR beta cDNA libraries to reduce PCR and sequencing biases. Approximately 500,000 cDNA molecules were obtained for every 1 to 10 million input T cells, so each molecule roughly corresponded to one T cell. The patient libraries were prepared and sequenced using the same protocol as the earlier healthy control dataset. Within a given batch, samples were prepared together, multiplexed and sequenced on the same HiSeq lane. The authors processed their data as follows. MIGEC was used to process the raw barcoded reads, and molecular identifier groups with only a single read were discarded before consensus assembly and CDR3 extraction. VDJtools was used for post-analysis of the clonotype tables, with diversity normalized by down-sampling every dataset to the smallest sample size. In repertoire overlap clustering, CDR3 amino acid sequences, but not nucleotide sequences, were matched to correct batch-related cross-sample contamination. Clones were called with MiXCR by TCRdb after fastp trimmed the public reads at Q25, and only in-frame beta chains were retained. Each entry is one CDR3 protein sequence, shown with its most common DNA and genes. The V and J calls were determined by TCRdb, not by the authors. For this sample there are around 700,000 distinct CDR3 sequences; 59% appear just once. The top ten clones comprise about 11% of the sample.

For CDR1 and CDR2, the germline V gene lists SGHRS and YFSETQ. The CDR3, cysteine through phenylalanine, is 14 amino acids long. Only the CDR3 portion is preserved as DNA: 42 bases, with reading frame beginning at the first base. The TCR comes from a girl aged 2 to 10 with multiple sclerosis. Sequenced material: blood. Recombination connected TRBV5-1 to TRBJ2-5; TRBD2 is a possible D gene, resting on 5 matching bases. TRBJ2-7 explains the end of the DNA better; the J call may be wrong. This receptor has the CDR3 CASSDGYVEDEQYF. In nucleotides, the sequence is TGCGCCAGCAGCGACGGCTATGTGGAGGACGAGCAGTACTTC.